This TCR beta chain was captured by sequencing in a study of T cell responses to AZD1222 COVID-19 vaccine. Germline V CDR1 and CDR2: WNHNN, SYGVQD (reference sequence). The CDR3 length is 14 residues. The V end lost 3 bases, the J end lost 0 bases, and 5 bases lay between the germline ends. Sequencing used immunoSEQ multiplex PCR; TCRdb keeps in-frame clones, though not all of them. The sample contains about 140,000 clones, 84% of which appear only once. The sample in question was peripheral blood, obtained on day 0 of AZD1222 vaccination. The V gene is TRBV10-1, the J gene TRBJ1-4; no clear D. This clonotype was sampled from an adult in good health. The CDR3 coding sequence is TGCGCCAGCAGTGATGAATCAACTAATGAAAAACTGTTTTTT. Translated, it gives CASSDESTNEKLFF.